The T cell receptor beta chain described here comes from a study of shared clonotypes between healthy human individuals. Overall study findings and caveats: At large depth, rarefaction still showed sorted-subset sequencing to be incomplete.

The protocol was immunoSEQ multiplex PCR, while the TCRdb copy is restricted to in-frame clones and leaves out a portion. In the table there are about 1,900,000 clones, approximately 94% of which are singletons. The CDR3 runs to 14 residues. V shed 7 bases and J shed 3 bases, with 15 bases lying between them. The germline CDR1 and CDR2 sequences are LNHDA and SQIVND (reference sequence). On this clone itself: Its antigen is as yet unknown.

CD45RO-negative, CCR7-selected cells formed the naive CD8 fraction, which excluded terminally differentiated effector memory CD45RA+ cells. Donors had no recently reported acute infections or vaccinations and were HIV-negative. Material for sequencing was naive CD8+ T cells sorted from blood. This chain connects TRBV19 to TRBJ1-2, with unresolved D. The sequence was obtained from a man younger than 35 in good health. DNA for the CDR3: TGTGCCAGTACCCCCGTAGGCGAGGACTATGGCTACACCTTC. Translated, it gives CASTPVGEDYGYTF.